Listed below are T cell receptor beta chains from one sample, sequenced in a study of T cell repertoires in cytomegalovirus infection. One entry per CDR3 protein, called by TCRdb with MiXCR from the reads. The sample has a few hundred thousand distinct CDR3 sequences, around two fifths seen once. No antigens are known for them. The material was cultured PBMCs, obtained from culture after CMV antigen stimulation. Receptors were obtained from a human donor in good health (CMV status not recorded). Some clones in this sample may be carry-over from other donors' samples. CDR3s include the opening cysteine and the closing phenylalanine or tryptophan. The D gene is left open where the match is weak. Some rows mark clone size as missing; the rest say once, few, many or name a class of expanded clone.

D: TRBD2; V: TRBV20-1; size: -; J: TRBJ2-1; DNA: TGCAGTGCTAGAGGGGCGGGGGGACCCGGGTTCTACAATGAGCAGTTCTTC; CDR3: CSARGAGGPGFYNEQFF
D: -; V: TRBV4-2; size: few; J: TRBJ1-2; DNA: TGTGCCAGCAGCCAAGAGCAGGGGCCCTATGGCTACACCTTC; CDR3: CASSQEQGPYGYTF
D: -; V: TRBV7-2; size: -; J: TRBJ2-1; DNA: TGTGCCAGCAGTTCCCGCCGGGGCTACAATGAGCAGTTCTTC; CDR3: CASSSRRGYNEQFF
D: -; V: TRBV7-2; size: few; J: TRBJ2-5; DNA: TGTGCCAGCAGCTTTGGACACGGCCAAGAGACCCAGTACTTC; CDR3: CASSFGHGQETQYF
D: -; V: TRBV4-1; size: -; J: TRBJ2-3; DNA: TGCGCCAGCAGCCCTACTAAAGATGAATCTGGCTTGAGCACAGATACGCAGTATTTT; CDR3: CASSPTKDESGLSTDTQYF
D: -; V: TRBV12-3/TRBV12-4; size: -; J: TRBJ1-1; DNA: TGTGCCAGCAGCCCCGACACGGGATACACTGAAGCTTTCTTT; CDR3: CASSPDTGYTEAFF
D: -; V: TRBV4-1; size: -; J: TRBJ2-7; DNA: TGTGCCAGCAGCTACAGGGTGGGATACGAGCAGTACTTC; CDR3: CASSYRVGYEQYF
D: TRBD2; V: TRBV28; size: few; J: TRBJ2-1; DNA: TGTGCCAGCAGTCCCGGGGGACTAGCGGACTACAATGAGCAGTTCTTC; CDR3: CASSPGGLADYNEQFF
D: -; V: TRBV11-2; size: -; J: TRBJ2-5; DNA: TGTGCCAGCAGCCCAGGGGGGCCCCTATATGGAGAGACCCAGTACTTC; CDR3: CASSPGGPLYGETQYF
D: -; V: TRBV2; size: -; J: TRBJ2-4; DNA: TGTGCCAGCAGTGTCCCGGGACTCAGCAAAAACATTCAGTACTTC; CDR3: CASSVPGLSKNIQYF
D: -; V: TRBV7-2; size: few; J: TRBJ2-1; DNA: TGTGCCAGCGGAAAACAGGGCGGGGGTGAGCAGTTCTTC; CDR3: CASGKQGGGEQFF
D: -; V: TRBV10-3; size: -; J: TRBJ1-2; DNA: TGTGCCATCTTACGAGACATAGACTATGGCTACACCTTC; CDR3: CAILRDIDYGYTF
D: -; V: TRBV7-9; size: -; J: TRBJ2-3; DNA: TGTGCCAGCAGCTTATCGACTTCTACAGATACGCAGTATTTT; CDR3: CASSLSTSTDTQYF
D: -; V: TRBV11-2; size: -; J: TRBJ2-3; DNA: TGTGCCAGCTCCCCGAGAGGGGTCACAGATACGCAGTATTTT; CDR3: CASSPRGVTDTQYF
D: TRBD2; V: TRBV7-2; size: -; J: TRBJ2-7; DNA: TGTGCCAGCAACCTAGCGGGAGTCTTCTACGAGCAGTACTTC; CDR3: CASNLAGVFYEQYF
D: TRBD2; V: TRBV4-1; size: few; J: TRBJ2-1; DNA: TGCGCCAGCAGCCTTGCGGCCCTCCGGGGGGTCAATGAGCAGTTCTTC; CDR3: CASSLAALRGVNEQFF
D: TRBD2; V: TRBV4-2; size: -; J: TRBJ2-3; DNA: TGTGCCAGCAGCCAAGTCACAGCGGGGGGTTCAGATACGCAGTATTTT; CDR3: CASSQVTAGGSDTQYF
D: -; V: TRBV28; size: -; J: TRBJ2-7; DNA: TGTGCCAGCAGTTTGCAGGGTCCCCACGAGCAGTACTTC; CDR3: CASSLQGPHEQYF
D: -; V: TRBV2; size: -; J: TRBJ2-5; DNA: TGTGCCAGCAGTTGGGTCCAAGAGACCCAGTACTTC; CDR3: CASSWVQETQYF
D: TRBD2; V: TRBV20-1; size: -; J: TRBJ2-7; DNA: TGCAGTGCTAGAGGTGGGGCCGGGACTAGAGACTACGAGCAGTACTTC; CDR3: CSARGGAGTRDYEQYF
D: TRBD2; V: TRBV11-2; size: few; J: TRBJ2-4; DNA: TGTGCCAGCAGCTCATACTCGGGAGGGCCGGCGACTTATACCAAAAACATTCAGTACTTC; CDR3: CASSSYSGGPATYTKNIQYF
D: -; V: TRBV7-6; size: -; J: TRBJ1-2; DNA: TGTGCCAGCAGCCCCGGTTGGGACTATGGCTACACCTTC; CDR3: CASSPGWDYGYTF
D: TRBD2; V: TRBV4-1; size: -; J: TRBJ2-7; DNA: TGCGCCAGCAGCCAACTAGCGGGAGGCGAGCAGTACTTC; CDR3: CASSQLAGGEQYF
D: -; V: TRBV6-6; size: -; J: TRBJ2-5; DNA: TGTGCCAGCAGTGATTGGGGGAAAGAGACCCAGTACTTC; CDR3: CASSDWGKETQYF
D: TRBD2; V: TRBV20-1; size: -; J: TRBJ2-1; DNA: TGCAGTGCCCGACTAGCGGGGGCCCTTTGGAATGAGCAGTTCTTC; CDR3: CSARLAGALWNEQFF
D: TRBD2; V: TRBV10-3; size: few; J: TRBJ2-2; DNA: TGTGCCGGGCGGGGACTAGCTTCCACCGGGGAGCTGTTTTTT; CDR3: CAGRGLASTGELFF
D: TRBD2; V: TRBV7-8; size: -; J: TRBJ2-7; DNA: TGTGCCAGCAGCTCCCAACGACTAGCGGGAGCCGAGCAGTACTTC; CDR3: CASSSQRLAGAEQYF
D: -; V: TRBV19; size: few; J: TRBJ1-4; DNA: TGTGCCACCAGGACAGACCTTAATGAAAAACTGTTTTTT; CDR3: CATRTDLNEKLFF
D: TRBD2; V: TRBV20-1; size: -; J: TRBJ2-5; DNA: TGCAGTGCTACGACTAGCGGGAGCCGCGAGACCCAGTACTTC; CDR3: CSATTSGSRETQYF
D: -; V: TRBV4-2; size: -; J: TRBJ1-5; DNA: TGTGCCAGCAGCCCATTGAGCGGGGTTAGCAATCAGCCCCAGCATTTT; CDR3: CASSPLSGVSNQPQHF
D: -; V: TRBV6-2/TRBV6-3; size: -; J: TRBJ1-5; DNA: TGTGCCAGCAGTTCCTCAGGGGAAGATCAGCCCCAGCATTTT; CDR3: CASSSSGEDQPQHF
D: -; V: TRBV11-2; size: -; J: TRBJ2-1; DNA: TGTGCCAGCAGCACACGGGGACGACGCGAGGGGACCTCCTACAATGAGCAGTTCTTC; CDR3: CASSTRGRREGTSYNEQFF
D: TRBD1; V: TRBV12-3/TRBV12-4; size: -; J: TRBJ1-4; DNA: TGTGCCAGCAGCCCCTCCGGGACAGGGCATGAAAAACTGTTTTTT; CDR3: CASSPSGTGHEKLFF
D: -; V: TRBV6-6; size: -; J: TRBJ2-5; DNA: TGTGCCAGCAGTTACGCCGACGCTACCGGAGAGACCCAGTACTTC; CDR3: CASSYADATGETQYF
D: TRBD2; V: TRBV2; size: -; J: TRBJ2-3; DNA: TGTGCCAGCAGAGGGACTAGCGGGGGATATACGCAGTATTTT; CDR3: CASRGTSGGYTQYF
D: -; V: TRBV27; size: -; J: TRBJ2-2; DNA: TGTGCCAGCAGACGCGGGTTCACCGGGGAGCTGTTTTTT; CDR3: CASRRGFTGELFF
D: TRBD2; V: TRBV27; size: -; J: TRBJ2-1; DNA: TGTGCCAGCAGTCCAGGACTAGCGGGAGGTCAAAAGCAGTTCTTC; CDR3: CASSPGLAGGQKQFF
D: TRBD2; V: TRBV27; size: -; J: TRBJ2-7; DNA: TGTGCCAGCAGCCGGACAGGGACTAGCGGGAGACAATCCTACGAGCAGTACTTC; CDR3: CASSRTGTSGRQSYEQYF
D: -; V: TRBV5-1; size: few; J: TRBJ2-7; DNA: TGCGCCAGCAGCTTGGGGGGACGGTCCCCTCCCGGCGAGCAGTACTTC; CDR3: CASSLGGRSPPGEQYF
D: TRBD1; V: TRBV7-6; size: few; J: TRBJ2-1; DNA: TGTGCCAGCAGCTTAAGCAGGACAGGATGGAATGAGCAGTTCTTC; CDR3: CASSLSRTGWNEQFF
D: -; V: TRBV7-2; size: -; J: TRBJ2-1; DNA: TGTGCCAGCAGCACCGCGCGGTACCATAGGGATGAGCAGTTCTTC; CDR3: CASSTARYHRDEQFF
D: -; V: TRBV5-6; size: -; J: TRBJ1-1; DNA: TGTGCCAGCAGCTTTTCTTGGACATACCCTGAAGCTTTCTTT; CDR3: CASSFSWTYPEAFF